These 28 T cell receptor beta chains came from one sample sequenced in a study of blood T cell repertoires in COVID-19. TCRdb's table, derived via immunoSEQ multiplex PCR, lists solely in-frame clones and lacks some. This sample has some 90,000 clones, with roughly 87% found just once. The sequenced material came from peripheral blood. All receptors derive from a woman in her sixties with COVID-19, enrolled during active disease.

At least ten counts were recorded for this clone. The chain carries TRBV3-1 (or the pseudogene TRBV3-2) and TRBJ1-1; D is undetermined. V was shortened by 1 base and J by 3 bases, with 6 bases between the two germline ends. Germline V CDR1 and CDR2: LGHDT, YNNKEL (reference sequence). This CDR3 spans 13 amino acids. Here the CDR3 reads CASSQGEHTEAFF. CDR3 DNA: TGTGCCAGCAGCCAAGGGGAGCACACTGAAGCTTTCTTT.

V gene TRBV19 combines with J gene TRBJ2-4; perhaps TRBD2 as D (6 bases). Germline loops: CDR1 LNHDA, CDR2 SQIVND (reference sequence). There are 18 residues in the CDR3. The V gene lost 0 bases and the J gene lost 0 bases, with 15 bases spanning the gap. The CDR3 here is CASSIDQGEVLAKNIQYF. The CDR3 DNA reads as TGTGCCAGTAGTATAGATCAAGGGGAGGTACTAGCCAAAAACATTCAGTACTTC.

CDR3 loop: CASSLPQSHGYTF. The CDR3 nucleotides read TGTGCCAGCAGCTTACCCCAGTCCCATGGCTACACCTTC. The V and J genes are TRBV7-8 and TRBJ1-2; D gene unclear. V dropped 2 bases and J dropped 6 bases, with 10 bases sitting between them. Looked up from germline, CDR1 is SGHVS and CDR2 is FQNEAQ. The CDR3 loop spans 13 amino acids.

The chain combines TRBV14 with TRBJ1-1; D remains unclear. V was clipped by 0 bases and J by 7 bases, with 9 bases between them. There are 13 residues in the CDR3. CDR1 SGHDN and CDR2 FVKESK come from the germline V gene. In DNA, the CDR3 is TGTGCCAGCAGCCAAGATACGGTTTTTGAAGCTTTCTTT. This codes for CASSQDTVFEAFF.

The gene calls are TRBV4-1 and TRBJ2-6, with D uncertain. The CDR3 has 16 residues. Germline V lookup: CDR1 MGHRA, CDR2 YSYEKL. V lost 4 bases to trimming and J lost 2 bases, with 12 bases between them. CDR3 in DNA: TGCGCCAGCAGCCCAGGTTCAGGTACTGGGGCCAACGTCCTGACTTTC. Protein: CASSPGSGTGANVLTF.

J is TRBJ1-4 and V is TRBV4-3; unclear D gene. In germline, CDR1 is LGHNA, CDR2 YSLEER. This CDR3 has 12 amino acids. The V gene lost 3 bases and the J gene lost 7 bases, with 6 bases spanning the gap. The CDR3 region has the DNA TGCGCCAGCAGCCAGGGCTTTGAAAAACTGTTTTTT. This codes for CASSQGFEKLFF.

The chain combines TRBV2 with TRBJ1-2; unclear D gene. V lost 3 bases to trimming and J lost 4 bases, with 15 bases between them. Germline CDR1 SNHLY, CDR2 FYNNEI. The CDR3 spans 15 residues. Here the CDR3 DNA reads TGTGCCAGCAGTGATTTAACAGCCCAAACCTATGGCTACACCTTC. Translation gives CASSDLTAQTYGYTF.

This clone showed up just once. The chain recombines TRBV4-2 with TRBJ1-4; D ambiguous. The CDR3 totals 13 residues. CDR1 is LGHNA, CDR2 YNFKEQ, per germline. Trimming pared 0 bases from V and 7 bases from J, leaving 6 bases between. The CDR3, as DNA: TGTGCCAGCAGCCAAGAACAGACTGAAAAACTGTTTTTT. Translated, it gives CASSQEQTEKLFF.

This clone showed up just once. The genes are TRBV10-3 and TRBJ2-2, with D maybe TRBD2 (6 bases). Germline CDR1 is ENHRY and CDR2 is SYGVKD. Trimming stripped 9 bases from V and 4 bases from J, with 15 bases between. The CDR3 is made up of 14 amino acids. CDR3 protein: CAMAVGGSTGELFF. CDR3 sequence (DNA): TGTGCCATGGCGGTTGGGGGGAGCACCGGGGAGCTGTTTTTT.

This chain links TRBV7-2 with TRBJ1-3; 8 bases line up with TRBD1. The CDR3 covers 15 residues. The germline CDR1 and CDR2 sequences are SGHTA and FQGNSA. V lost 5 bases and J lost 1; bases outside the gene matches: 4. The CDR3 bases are TGTGCCAGCAGCATGGGGACAGGATCTGGAAACACCATATATTTT. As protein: CASSMGTGSGNTIYF.

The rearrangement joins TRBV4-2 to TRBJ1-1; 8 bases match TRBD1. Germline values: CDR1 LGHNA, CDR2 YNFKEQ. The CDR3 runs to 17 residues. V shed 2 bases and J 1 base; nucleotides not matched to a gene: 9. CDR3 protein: CASSQPLKDRGNTEAFF. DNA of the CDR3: TGTGCCAGCAGCCAACCTTTAAAAGACAGGGGGAACACTGAAGCTTTCTTT.

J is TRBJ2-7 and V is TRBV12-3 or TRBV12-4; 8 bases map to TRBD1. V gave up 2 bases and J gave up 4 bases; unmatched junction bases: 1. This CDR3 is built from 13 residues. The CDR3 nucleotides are TGTGCCAGCAGTTTAACAGGGGGTTACGAGCAGTACTTC. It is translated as CASSLTGGYEQYF.

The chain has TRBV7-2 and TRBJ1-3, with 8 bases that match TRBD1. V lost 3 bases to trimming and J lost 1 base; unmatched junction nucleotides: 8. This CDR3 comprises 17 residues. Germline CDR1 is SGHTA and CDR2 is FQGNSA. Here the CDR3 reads CASSFTGTGFSGNTIYF. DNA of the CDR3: TGTGCCAGCAGCTTTACCGGGACAGGTTTTTCTGGAAACACCATATATTTT.

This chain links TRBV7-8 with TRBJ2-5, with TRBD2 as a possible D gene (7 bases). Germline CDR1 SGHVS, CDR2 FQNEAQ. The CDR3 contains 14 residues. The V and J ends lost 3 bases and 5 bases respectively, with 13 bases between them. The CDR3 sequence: CASSFPGGRETQYF. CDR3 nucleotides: TGTGCCAGCAGCTTTCCGGGGGGCCGGGAGACCCAGTACTTC.

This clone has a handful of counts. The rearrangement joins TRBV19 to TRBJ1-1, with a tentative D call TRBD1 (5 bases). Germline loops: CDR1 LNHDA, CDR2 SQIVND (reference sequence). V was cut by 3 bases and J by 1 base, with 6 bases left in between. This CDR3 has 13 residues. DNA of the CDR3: TGTGCCAGTAGTATTCAGGGGAACACTGAAGCTTTCTTT. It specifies CASSIQGNTEAFF. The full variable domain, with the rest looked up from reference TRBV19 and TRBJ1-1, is DGGITQSPKYLFRKEGQNVTLSCEQNLNHDAMYWYRQDPGQGLRLIYYSQIVNDFQKGDIAEGYSVSREKKESFPLTVTSAQKNPTAFYLCASSIQGNTEAFFGQGTRLTVV.

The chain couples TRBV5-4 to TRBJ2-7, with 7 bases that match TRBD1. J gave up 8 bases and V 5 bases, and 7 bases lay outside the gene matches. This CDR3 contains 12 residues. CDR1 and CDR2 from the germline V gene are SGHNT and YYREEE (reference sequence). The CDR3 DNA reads TGTGCCAGCAGTTCCGGGACAGTGAAGCAGTACTTC. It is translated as CASSSGTVKQYF.

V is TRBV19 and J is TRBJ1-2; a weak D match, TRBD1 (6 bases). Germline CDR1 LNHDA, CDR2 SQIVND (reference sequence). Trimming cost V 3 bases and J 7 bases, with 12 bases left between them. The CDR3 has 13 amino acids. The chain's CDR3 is CASSMGHAGGYTF. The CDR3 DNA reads TGTGCCAGTAGTATGGGACACGCCGGTGGCTACACCTTC.

CDR3 in amino acids: CASSLAGRGYEQYF. Written as DNA, the CDR3 is TGTGCCAGCAGCTTAGCGGGCAGGGGATACGAGCAGTACTTC. The chain couples TRBV7-9 to TRBJ2-7, with D perhaps TRBD1 (6 bases). The CDR3 is 14 residues long. From germline, CDR1 is SEHNR and CDR2 FQNEAQ (reference sequence). V lost 0 bases to trimming and J lost 4 bases, with 10 bases between them.

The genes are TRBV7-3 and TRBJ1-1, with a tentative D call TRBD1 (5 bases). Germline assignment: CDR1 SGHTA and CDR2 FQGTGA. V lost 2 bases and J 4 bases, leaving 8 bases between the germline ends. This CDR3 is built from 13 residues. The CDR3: CASSLGASTEAFF. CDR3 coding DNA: TGTGCCAGCAGCTTAGGGGCCTCCACTGAAGCTTTCTTT.

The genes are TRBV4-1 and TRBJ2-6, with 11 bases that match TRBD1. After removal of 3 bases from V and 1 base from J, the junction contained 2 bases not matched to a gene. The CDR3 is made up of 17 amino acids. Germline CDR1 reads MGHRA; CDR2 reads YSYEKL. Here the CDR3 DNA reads TGCGCCAGCAGCCAGGGACAGGGGGATTCTGGGGCCAACGTCCTGACTTTC. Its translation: CASSQGQGDSGANVLTF.

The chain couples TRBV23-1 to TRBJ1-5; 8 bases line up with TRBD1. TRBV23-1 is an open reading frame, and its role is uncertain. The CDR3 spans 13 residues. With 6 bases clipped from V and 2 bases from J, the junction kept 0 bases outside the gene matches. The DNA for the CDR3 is TGCGCCAGCAGGGACAGGGGCAATCAGCCCCAGCATTTT. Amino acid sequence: CASRDRGNQPQHF.

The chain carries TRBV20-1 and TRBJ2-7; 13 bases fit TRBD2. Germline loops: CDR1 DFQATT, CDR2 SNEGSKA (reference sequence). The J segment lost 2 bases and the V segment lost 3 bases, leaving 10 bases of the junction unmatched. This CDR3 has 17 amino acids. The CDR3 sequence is CSASSPGLAGPTYEQYF. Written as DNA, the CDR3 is TGCAGTGCTAGTTCCCCGGGACTAGCGGGGCCAACCTACGAGCAGTACTTC.

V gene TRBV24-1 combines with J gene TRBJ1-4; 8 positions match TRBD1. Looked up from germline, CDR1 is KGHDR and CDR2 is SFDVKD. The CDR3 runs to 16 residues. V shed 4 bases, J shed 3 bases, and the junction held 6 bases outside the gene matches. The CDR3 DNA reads TGTGCCACCAGTGACAACACAGGGGGGTCTAATGAAAAACTGTTTTTT. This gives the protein CATSDNTGGSNEKLFF.

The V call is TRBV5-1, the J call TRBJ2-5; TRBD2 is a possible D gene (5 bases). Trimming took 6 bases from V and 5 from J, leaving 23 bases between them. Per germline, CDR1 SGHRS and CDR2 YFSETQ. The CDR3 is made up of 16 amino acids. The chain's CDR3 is CASTPAGLGGGETQYF. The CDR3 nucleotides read TGCGCCAGCACCCCGGCCGGGCTCGGTGGCGGGGAGACCCAGTACTTC.

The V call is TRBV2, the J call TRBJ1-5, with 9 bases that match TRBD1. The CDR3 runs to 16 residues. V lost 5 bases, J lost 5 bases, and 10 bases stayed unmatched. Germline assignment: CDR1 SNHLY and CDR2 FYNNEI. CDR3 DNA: TGTGCCAGCAGTTTACAGGGGGCCGTAGGCGATCAGCCCCAGCATTTT. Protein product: CASSLQGAVGDQPQHF.

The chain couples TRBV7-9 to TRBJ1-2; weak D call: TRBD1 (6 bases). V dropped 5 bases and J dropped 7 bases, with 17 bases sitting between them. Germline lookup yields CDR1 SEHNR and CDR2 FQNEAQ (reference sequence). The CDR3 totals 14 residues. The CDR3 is CASSISRGASGYTF. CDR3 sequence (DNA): TGTGCCAGCAGCATATCCAGGGGAGCCTCTGGCTACACCTTC.

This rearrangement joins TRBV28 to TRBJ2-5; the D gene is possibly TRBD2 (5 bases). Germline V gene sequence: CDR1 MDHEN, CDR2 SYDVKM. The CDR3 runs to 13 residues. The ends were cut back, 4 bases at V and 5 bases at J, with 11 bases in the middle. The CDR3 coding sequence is TGTGCCAGCAGTTCGGCCGGGATGGAGACCCAGTACTTC. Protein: CASSSAGMETQYF.

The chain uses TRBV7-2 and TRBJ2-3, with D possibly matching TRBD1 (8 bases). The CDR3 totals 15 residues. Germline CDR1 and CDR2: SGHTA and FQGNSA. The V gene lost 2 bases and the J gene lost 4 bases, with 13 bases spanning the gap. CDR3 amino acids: CASSLYRGGADTQYF. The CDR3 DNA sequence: TGTGCCAGCAGCTTATACAGGGGGGGCGCAGATACGCAGTATTTT.